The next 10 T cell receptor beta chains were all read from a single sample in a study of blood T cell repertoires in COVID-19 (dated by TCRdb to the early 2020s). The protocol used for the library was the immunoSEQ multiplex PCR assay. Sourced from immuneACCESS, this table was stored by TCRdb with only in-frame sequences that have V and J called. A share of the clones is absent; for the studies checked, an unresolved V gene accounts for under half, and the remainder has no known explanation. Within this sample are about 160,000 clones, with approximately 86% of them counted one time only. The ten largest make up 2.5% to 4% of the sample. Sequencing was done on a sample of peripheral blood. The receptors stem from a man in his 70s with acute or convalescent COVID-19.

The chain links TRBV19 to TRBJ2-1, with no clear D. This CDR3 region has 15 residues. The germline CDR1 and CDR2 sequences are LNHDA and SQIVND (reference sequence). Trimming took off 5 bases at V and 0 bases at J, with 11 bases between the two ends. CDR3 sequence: CASSSRSSSYNEQFF. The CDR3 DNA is TGTGCCAGTAGTTCCAGGTCGAGCTCCTACAATGAGCAGTTCTTC. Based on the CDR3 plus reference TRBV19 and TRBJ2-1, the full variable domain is DGGITQSPKYLFRKEGQNVTLSCEQNLNHDAMYWYRQDPGQGLRLIYYSQIVNDFQKGDIAEGYSVSREKKESFPLTVTSAQKNPTAFYLCASSSRSSSYNEQFFGPGTRLTVL.

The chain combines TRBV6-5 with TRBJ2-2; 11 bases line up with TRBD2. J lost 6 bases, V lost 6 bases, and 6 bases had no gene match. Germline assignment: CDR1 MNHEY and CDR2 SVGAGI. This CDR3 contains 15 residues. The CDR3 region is CASRVAGGGPGELFF. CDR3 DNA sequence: TGTGCCAGCAGGGTAGCGGGAGGGGGACCCGGGGAGCTGTTTTTT.

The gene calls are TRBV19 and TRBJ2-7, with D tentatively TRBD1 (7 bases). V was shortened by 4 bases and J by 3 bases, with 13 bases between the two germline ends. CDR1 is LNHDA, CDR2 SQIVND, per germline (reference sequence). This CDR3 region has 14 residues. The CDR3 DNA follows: TGTGCCAGTAGTAGTCAGCAGGGGGGCTACGAGCAGTACTTC. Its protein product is CASSSQQGGYEQYF.

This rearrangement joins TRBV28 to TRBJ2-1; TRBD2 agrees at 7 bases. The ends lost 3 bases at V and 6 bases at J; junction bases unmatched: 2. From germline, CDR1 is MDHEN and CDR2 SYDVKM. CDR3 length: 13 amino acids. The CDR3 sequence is CASSFGTTNEQFF. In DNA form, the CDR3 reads TGTGCCAGCAGTTTTGGGACTACCAATGAGCAGTTCTTC.

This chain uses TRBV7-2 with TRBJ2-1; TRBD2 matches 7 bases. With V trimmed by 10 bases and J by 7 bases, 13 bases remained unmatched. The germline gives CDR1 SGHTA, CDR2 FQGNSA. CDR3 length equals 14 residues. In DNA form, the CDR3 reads TGTGCCACCCGCGGGCTAGCGGTGGGGAATGAGCAGTTCTTC. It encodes CATRGLAVGNEQFF.

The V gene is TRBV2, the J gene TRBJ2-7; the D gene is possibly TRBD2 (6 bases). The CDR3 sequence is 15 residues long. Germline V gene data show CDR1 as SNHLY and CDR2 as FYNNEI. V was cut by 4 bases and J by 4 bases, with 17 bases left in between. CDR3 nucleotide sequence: TGTGCCAGCAGTGGCGGGAACGGAGGAGTTTACGAGCAGTACTTC. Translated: CASSGGNGGVYEQYF.

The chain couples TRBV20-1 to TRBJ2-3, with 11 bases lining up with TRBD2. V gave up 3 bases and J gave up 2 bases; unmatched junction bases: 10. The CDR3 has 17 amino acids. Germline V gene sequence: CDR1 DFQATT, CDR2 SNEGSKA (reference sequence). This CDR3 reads CSASRSTSGTITDTQYF. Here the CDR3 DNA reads TGCAGTGCTAGTAGGTCGACTAGCGGGACTATCACAGATACGCAGTATTTT.

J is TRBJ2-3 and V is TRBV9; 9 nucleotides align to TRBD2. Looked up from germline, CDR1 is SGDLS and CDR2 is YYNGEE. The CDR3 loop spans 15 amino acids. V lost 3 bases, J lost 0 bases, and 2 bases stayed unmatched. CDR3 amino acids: CASSGLAESTDTQYF. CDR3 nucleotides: TGTGCCAGCAGCGGACTAGCGGAGAGCACAGATACGCAGTATTTT.

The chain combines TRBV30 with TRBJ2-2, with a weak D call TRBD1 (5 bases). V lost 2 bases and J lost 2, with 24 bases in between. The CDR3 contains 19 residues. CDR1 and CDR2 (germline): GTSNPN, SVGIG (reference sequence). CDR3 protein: CAWSLFQGFVGPNTGELFF. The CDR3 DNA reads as TGTGCCTGGAGTCTGTTTCAAGGGTTCGTGGGGCCAAACACCGGGGAGCTGTTTTTT. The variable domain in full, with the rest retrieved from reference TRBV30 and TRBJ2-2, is SQTIHQWPATLVQPVGSPLSLECTVEGTSNPNLYWYRQAAGRGLQLLFYSVGIGQISSEVPQNLSASRPQDRQFILSSKKLLLSDSGFYLCAWSLFQGFVGPNTGELFFGEGSRLTVL.

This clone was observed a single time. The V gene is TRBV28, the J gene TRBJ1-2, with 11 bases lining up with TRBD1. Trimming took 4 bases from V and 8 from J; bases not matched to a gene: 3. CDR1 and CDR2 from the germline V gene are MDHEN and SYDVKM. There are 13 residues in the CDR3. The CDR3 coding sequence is TGTGCCAGCAGTTGGGGACAGGGGGGAGGCTACACCTTC. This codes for CASSWGQGGGYTF.